This T cell receptor (beta chain) was identified in a study of T cells in Graves' hyperthyroidism and ophthalmopathy (dated 2019 in TCRdb). With regard to the full study: Peripheral blood was sampled at the time of initial diagnosis, prior to any treatment. Once sampling was done, hyperthyroidism patients were given methimazole at a starting dose of 30 mg daily, whereas ophthalmopathy patients were given high-dose intravenous methylprednisolone. The roughly 91 discovery patients were randomly divided into training and test sets at a 7:3 ratio. According to the paper, TCR Vbeta CDR3 sequencing was carried out on 120 to 150 peripheral blood samples, which came from 40 to 45 ophthalmopathy, around 75 hyperthyroidism and about 17 progressor patients. In addition, the study compared T-cell repertoires in thyroid tissue and in blood from five or six Graves' hyperthyroidism patients. Prospective prediction of ophthalmopathy was tested in an independent validation cohort of 18 to 20 hyperthyroidism patients and 17 patients who later progressed to ophthalmopathy. TCR V-J signatures able to tell the groups apart were searched for in a discovery cohort of around 95 patients, of whom over 40 had Graves' ophthalmopathy and 57 had stable Graves' hyperthyroidism. The research as a whole found: In cross-validation, a model built on a 13 V-J signature told ophthalmopathy apart from stable hyperthyroidism with approximately 90% sensitivity and 81% to 82% specificity, and in testing the same model reached 80%/75%. No statistical method was used to set the sample size in advance, and investigators knew the group allocation. In validation, the model predicted progression to ophthalmopathy with 60% to 71% sensitivity and around 72% specificity, a median of about 6 months before onset. Most expanded thyroid clonotypes (frequency above 0.001) were also detected in blood, a finding suggesting that blood repertoires may reflect thyroid immune responses.

The CDR3, from cysteine to phenylalanine, totals 14 residues. Only the CDR3 DNA is retained, 42 bases long and in frame from the first base. Deletion took 6 bases off V and 0 bases off J, with a span of 11 bases between the germline ends. This clonotype was seen repeatedly, ten times or more. It has no known antigen specificity. No base quality values were provided; no much bigger clone lies one nucleotide off. Hyperthyroidism patients were newly diagnosed, with disease duration under 2 months, and aged 18 to 65 years. Patients with uncontrolled infections, other autoimmune diseases, pregnancy or lactation were excluded. Diagnoses were based on clinical symptoms, serum thyroxine and TRAb, thyroid ultrasound and orbital computed tomography. Blood from progressor patients was drawn when they were first diagnosed with hyperthyroidism, before any ophthalmopathy symptoms appeared. Ficoll-Paque density gradient centrifugation was used to isolate PBMCs from under 11 ml of fresh peripheral blood. Progressor patients were initially diagnosed with Graves' hyperthyroidism and developed ophthalmopathy during follow-up. Total RNA was extracted with Trizol reagent, and quality was checked on an Agilent 2100 Bioanalyzer.

Amplification of TCR beta CDR3 regions was carried out from RNA transcripts. For the first round of RT-PCR on the TCR CDR3, the HTBI primer set was used together with the Qiagen OneStep RT-PCR kit. A second multiplex PCR round built the libraries, followed by size selection and purification. Libraries were sequenced paired-end with 100 bp reads on an Illumina HiSeq2000. The paper's data handling went like this. SOAPnuke was used to process the raw data, with reads discarded if the reads contained adapters or uncalled bases, had a mean Phred below 15, or lacked an exact constant-primer or identifier match. COPE v1.2.5 was used to merge the high-quality paired reads, and each unique nucleotide sequence was defined as a clonotype. MiTCR v1.1 was used to align the clonotypes against IMGT TRBV, TRBD and TRBJ reference segments. The analysis was restricted to V-J combinations with a frequency above 0.0001, which together covered just over 98% of the repertoires. A TCS score was defined as the ratio of F50 (clonal expansion) to E x V (chaos), with BLOSUM62-based TCRdist applied between CDR3 peptides within each V-J. Welch's t-statistics and random forest reduced just over 500 V-J features to 13, which were used in a naive Bayes classifier (R e1071). TCRdb ran its own pipeline on the public reads, namely fastp trimming at Q25 and MiXCR clone calling, and kept in-frame beta chains. Records with the same CDR3 protein are collapsed into one entry carrying the most frequent genes and DNA. TCRdb's processing, not the study's, gives the V and J calls here. The sample profile shows some 250,000 distinct CDR3 sequences; roughly 15% of them were found once. The ten most abundant clones make up over 25% of the sample.

The TCR was taken from a woman aged 50 to 65 with Graves' hyperthyroidism that later progressed to Graves' ophthalmopathy. This sequence uses TRBV12-3 or TRBV12-4 and TRBJ1-2; a weak D assignment points to TRBD1 (5 bases agree). The sequenced sample was blood. DNA sequence: TGTGCCAGCAGATCTGACAGCGCTAACTATGGCTACACCTTC. Translated, it reads CASRSDSANYGYTF.